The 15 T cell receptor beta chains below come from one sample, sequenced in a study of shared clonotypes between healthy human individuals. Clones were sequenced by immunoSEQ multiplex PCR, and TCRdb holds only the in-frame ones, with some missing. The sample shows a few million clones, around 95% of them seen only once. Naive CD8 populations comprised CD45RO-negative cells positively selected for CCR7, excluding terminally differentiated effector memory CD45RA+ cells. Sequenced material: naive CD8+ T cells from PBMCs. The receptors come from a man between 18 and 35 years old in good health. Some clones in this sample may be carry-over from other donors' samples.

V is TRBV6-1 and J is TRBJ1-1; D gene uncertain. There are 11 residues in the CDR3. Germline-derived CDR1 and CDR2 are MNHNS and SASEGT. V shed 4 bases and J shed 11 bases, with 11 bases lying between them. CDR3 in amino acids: CASSAGGDAFF. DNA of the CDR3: TGTGCCAGCAGTGCGGGCGGAGATGCTTTCTTT.

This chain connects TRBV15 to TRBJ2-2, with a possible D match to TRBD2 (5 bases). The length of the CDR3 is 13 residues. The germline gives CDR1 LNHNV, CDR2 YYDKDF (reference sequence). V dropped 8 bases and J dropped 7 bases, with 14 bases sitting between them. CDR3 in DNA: TGTGCCACCTACCCAGGAGGTATCGGGGAGCTGTTTTTT. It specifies CATYPGGIGELFF.

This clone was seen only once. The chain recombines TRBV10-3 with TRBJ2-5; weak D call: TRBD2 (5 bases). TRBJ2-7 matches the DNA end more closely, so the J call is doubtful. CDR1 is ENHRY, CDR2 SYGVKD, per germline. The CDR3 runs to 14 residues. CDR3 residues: CAISESPSLYEQYF. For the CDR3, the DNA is TGTGCCATCAGTGAGTCGCCTAGCCTCTACGAGCAGTACTTC.

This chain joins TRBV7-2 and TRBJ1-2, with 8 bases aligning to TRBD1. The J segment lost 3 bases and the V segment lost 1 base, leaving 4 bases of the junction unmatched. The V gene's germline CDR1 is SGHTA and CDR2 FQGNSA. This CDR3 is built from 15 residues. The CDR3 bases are TGTGCCAGCAGCTTAGTTCACAGGGGGGACTATGGCTACACCTTC. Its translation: CASSLVHRGDYGYTF.

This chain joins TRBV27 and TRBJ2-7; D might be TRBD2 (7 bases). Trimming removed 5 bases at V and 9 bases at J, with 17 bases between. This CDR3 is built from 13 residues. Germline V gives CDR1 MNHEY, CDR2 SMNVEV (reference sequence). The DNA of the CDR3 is TGTGCCAGCAGTCTCCTCGGGGGGCGCGGGCAGTACTTC. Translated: CASSLLGGRGQYF.

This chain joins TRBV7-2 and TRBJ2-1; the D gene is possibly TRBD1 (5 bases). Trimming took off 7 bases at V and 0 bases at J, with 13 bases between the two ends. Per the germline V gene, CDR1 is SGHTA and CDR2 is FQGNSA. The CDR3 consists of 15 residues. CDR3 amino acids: CASITVQGSYNEQFF. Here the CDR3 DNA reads TGTGCCAGCATTACCGTTCAGGGCTCCTACAATGAGCAGTTCTTC.

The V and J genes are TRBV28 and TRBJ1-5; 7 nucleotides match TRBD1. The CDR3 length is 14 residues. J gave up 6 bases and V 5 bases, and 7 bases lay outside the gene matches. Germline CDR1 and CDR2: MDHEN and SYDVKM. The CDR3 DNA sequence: TGTGCCAGCAGTATCTCGACAGGGCTTCAGCCCCAGCATTTT. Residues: CASSISTGLQPQHF.

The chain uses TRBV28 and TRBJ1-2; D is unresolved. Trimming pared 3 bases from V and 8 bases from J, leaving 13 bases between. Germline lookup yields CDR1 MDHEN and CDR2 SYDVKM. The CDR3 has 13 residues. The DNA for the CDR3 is TGTGCCAGCAGTTTTGTGGAATCGGGCGGCTACACCTTC. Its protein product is CASSFVESGGYTF.

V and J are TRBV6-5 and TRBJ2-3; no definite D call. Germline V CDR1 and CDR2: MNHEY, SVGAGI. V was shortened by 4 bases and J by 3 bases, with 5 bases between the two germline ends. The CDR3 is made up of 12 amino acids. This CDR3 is CASSSQTDTQYF. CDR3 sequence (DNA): TGTGCCAGCAGTTCCCAAACAGATACGCAGTATTTT.

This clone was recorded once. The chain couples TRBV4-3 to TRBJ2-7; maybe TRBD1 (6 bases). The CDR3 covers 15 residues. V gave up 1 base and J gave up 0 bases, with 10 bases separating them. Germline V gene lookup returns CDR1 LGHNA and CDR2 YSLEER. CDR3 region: CASSQGTESSYEQYF. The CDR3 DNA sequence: TGCGCCAGCAGCCAAGGGACAGAAAGCTCCTACGAGCAGTACTTC.

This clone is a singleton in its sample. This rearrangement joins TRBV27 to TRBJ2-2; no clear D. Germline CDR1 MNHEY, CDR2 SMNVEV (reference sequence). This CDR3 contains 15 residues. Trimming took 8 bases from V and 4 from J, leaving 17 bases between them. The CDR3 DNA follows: TGTGCCAGCGGAGATATCGTATTTGCCACCGGGGAGCTGTTTTTT. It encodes CASGDIVFATGELFF.

CDR3: CASSYRRGGPYEQYF. CDR3 DNA sequence: TGTGCCAGCAGTTACCGAAGGGGGGGGCCCTACGAGCAGTACTTC. V is TRBV6-6 and J is TRBJ2-7; possibly TRBD2 for D (7 bases). The germline CDR1 and CDR2 sequences are MNHNY and SVGAGI (reference sequence). V was trimmed by 2 bases and J by 2 bases, leaving 13 bases between them. The CDR3 extends over 15 amino acids.

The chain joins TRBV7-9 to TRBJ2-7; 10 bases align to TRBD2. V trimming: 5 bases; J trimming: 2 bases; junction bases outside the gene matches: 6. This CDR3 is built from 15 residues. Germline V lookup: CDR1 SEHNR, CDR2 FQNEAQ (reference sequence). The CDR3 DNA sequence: TGTGCCAGCAGCGAAACTAGCGGGACAGCCTACGAGCAGTACTTC. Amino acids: CASSETSGTAYEQYF.

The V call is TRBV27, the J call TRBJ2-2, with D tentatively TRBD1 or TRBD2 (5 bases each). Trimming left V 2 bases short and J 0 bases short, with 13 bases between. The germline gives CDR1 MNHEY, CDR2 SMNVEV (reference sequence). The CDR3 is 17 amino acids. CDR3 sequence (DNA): TGTGCCAGCAGTTTAACCTGGGACGCTCCGAACACCGGGGAGCTGTTTTTT. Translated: CASSLTWDAPNTGELFF.

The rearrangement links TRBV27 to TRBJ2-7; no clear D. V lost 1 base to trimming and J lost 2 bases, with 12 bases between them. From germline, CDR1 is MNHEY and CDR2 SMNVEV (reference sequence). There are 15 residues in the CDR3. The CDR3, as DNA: TGTGCCAGCAGTTTATTTGCTAGTGTCGCCTACGAGCAGTACTTC. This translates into CASSLFASVAYEQYF.